Each of the 24 T cell receptor beta chains below was sequenced from the same sample in a study of cytomegalovirus exposure and HLA in healthy donors. Primers for the PCR totalled 60 Vbeta and 13 Jbeta. Sequencing was performed with immunoSEQ multiplex PCR; in TCRdb, only in-frame clones are kept and a portion is missing. This table holds over 150,000 clones, roughly 82% found once. Sequencing used PBMCs. These receptors were collected from a man aged 50 or older in good health and CMV-seropositive.

For the CDR3, the DNA is TGTGCCAGCAGCAAAGCAAGGGGGACAGGGGGGTACGGGGCCAACGTCCTGACTTTC. It specifies CASSKARGTGGYGANVLTF. The V call is TRBV21-1, the J call TRBJ2-6; the table assigns TRBD1, which was not confirmed against the DNA. TRBV21-1 is marked as a pseudogene. CDR3 length: 19 amino acids.

The chain recombines TRBV18 with TRBJ2-7; 9 bases match TRBD2. The V gene end was trimmed by 5 bases and the J gene end by 7 bases; junction bases not matched to a gene: 12. The CDR3 contains 15 residues. Germline V gives CDR1 KGHSH, CDR2 LQKENI. The CDR3 is CASSSDGGRAGEQYF. In nucleotides, the CDR3 is TGTGCCAGCTCATCAGACGGCGGGAGGGCGGGGGAGCAGTACTTC.

The chain has TRBV6-5 and TRBJ1-1; 7 bases are shared with TRBD1. The V gene's germline CDR1 is MNHEY and CDR2 SVGAGI. The CDR3 runs 11 residues. Trimming took 5 bases from V and 14 from J; bases not matched to a gene: 8. The CDR3 nucleotides are TGTGCCAGCAGTGGCGGACAGGCCGGGTTCTTT. This translates into CASSGGQAGFF.

The CDR3 DNA follows: TGTGCCAGCAGTTACCCGGGGACAGAGAATCAGCCCCAGCATTTT. It translates to CASSYPGTENQPQHF. The rearrangement joins TRBV6-6 to TRBJ1-5; 7 bases are shared with TRBD1. The length of the CDR3 is 15 residues. CDR1 is MNHNY and CDR2 is SVGAGI in the germline V gene (reference sequence). Trimming at V came to 2 bases and at J to 4 bases, leaving 5 bases not matched to a gene.

The genes are TRBV7-9 and TRBJ2-5; TRBD1 matches at 8 bases. This CDR3 has 15 amino acids. V shed 5 bases, J shed 1 base, and the junction held 6 bases outside the gene matches. Germline V CDR1 and CDR2: SEHNR, FQNEAQ (reference sequence). The CDR3 loop reads CASSPGQDSQETQYF. The CDR3 DNA reads TGTGCCAGCAGCCCGGGACAGGACTCCCAAGAGACCCAGTACTTC.

This sequence joins TRBV2 and TRBJ1-2; D gene unclear. Germline-derived CDR1 and CDR2 are SNHLY and FYNNEI. V was trimmed by 6 bases and J by 1 base, leaving 9 bases between them. This CDR3 is built from 13 residues. CDR3 in DNA: TGTGCCAGCAGGGTCGACATTAACTATGGCTACACCTTC. It specifies CASRVDINYGYTF.

V gene TRBV10-3 combines with J gene TRBJ1-4; maybe TRBD1 (5 bases). The CDR3 covers 12 residues. Trimming shortened V by 5 bases and J by 7 bases, and 8 bases separated the two germline ends. CDR1 and CDR2 from the germline V gene are ENHRY and SYGVKD. CDR3 coding DNA: TGTGCCATCAGTAACGGGGGTGAAAAACTGTTTTTT. Amino acids: CAISNGGEKLFF.

The chain carries TRBV11-3 and TRBJ2-3; a weak D match, TRBD1 (5 bases). The germline CDR1 and CDR2 sequences are SGHNT and YENEEA. This CDR3 is 17 amino acids long. V dropped 0 bases and J dropped 2 bases, with 15 bases sitting between them. CDR3 DNA sequence: TGTGCCAGCAGCTTAGACGGTGTGGGGCTGGACACAGATACGCAGTATTTT. Residues: CASSLDGVGLDTDTQYF. The full variable domain, rest sourced from reference TRBV11-3 and TRBJ2-3, is EAGVVQSPRYKIIEKKQPVAFWCNPISGHNTLYWYLQNLGQGPELLIRYENEEAVDDSQLPKDRFSAERLKGVDSTLKIQPAELGDSAVYLCASSLDGVGLDTDTQYFGPGTRLTVL.

J is TRBJ1-1 and V is TRBV30, with TRBD1 as a possible D gene (6 bases). Trimming stripped 3 bases from V and 0 bases from J, with 14 bases between. The CDR3 totals 15 residues. CDR1 GTSNPN and CDR2 SVGIG come from the germline V gene (reference sequence). DNA for the CDR3: TGTGCCTGGAGCCCGAGGGGGTCCATGAACACTGAAGCTTTCTTT. This gives the protein CAWSPRGSMNTEAFF.

In the case of this clone: The sample holds other DNA sequences that translate to the same CDR3. V usage is TRBV5-1 and J usage is TRBJ1-4; 7 bases match TRBD1. The CDR3 covers 14 residues. Trimming at V came to 4 bases and at J to 5 bases, leaving 5 bases not matched to a gene. The germline CDR1 and CDR2 sequences are SGHRS and YFSETQ. CDR3: CASSIPGQNEKLFF. The CDR3 bases are TGCGCCAGCAGCATACCGGGACAGAATGAAAAACTGTTTTTT.

This clone was seen a handful of times. The V call is TRBV14, the J call TRBJ2-7, with TRBD1 identical over 9 bases. The CDR3 is 16 amino acids. J lost 3 bases, V lost 5 bases, and 11 bases had no gene match. CDR1 is SGHDN, CDR2 FVKESK, per germline. The CDR3 DNA reads TGTGCCAGCAGCTCCCTGCCGGGACAGGGTCTCTACGAGCAGTACTTC. Its protein is CASSSLPGQGLYEQYF. Drawing the rest from reference TRBV14 and TRBJ2-7, the complete variable domain is EAGVTQFPSHSVIEKGQTVTLRCDPISGHDNLYWYRRVMGKEIKFLLHFVKESKQDESGMPNNRFLAERTGGTYSTLKVQPAELEDSGVYFCASSSLPGQGLYEQYFGPGTRLTVT.

The chain uses TRBV7-8 and TRBJ1-6; 7 bases match TRBD1. Trimming cost V 5 bases and J 4 bases; bases outside gene matches: 14. Germline CDR1 and CDR2: SGHVS and FQNEAQ. This CDR3 is 18 amino acids long. The CDR3 region is CASSTPRDSDVYNSPLHF. The CDR3 DNA reads TGTGCCAGCAGCACCCCCCGGGACAGTGATGTGTATAATTCACCCCTCCACTTT.

The chain couples TRBV4-3 to TRBJ1-2; 8 bases fit TRBD1. V lost 0 bases and J lost 2; bases outside the gene matches: 5. Germline CDR1 reads LGHNA; CDR2 reads YSLEER. The CDR3 spans 16 residues. The CDR3: CASSQDWDRSNYGYTF. The CDR3 region has the DNA TGCGCCAGCAGCCAAGATTGGGACAGGAGCAACTATGGCTACACCTTC.

The chain recombines TRBV19 with TRBJ2-7; TRBD1 aligns across 12 bases. This CDR3 has 14 amino acids. J lost 6 bases, V lost 8 bases, and 8 bases had no gene match. From germline, CDR1 is LNHDA and CDR2 SQIVND (reference sequence). The CDR3 DNA is TGTGCCAGTGGCTCGGGACAGGGGGCGGGCGAGCAGTACTTC. The encoded protein is CASGSGQGAGEQYF.

V usage is TRBV5-1 and J usage is TRBJ2-3; D unclear. Between the trimmed V and J ends, which lost 7 bases and 2 bases, there was a span of 17 bases. The CDR3 sequence is 15 residues long. Germline assignment: CDR1 SGHRS and CDR2 YFSETQ. CDR3 protein: CASLASAPATDTQYF. The CDR3 nucleotides read TGCGCCAGCTTAGCCTCGGCTCCTGCCACAGATACGCAGTATTTT.

The chain combines TRBV30 with TRBJ2-1; 8 nucleotides line up with TRBD1. There are 14 residues in the CDR3. Unmatched junction bases numbered 8, after V lost 3 bases and J lost 7 bases. Germline V CDR1 and CDR2: GTSNPN, SVGIG (reference sequence). Here the CDR3 DNA reads TGTGCCTGGAGCTGGGGGACAGGCGGAAATGAGCAGTTCTTC. This encodes CAWSWGTGGNEQFF.

The rearrangement joins TRBV28 to TRBJ2-5; the match to TRBD1 covers 7 bases. The CDR3 is 13 amino acids. V was clipped by 6 bases and J by 5 bases; unmatched bases: 6. CDR1 is MDHEN, CDR2 SYDVKM, per germline. CDR3 loop: CASRLQGMETQYF. In DNA, the CDR3 is TGTGCCAGCAGATTACAGGGGATGGAGACCCAGTACTTC.

The V call is TRBV28, the J call TRBJ1-5; D call uncertain. Germline CDR1 MDHEN, CDR2 SYDVKM. This CDR3 comprises 13 residues. The V and J ends lost 6 bases and 0 bases respectively, with 6 bases between them. This CDR3 reads CASSVYSNQPQHF. CDR3 DNA sequence: TGTGCCAGCAGCGTGTATAGCAATCAGCCCCAGCATTTT.

The gene calls are TRBV19 and TRBJ2-5, with TRBD2 matching over 10 bases. Germline CDR1 and CDR2: LNHDA and SQIVND (reference sequence). This CDR3 has 16 residues. J gave up 4 bases and V 1 base, and 6 bases lay outside the gene matches. Here the CDR3 reads CASSIVAAGGLETQYF. CDR3 coding DNA: TGTGCCAGTAGTATAGTTGCAGCGGGGGGGCTAGAGACCCAGTACTTC.

The rearrangement links TRBV28 to TRBJ1-2; maybe TRBD1 (6 bases). This CDR3 region has 14 residues. Germline V lookup: CDR1 MDHEN, CDR2 SYDVKM. Between the trimmed V and J ends, which lost 3 bases and 4 bases, there was a span of 12 bases. The CDR3 protein is CASSFPGQTYGYTF. DNA for the CDR3: TGTGCCAGCAGTTTCCCCGGACAGACCTATGGCTACACCTTC.

The V and J genes are TRBV5-4 and TRBJ2-3; 8 bases line up with TRBD2. The CDR3 has 16 amino acids. V was pared by 1 base and J by 0 bases, with 4 bases of the junction left unmatched. Germline V lookup: CDR1 SGHNT, CDR2 YYREEE (reference sequence). The CDR3 nucleotides read TGTGCCAGCAGCTTGAAGCTAGCGGGCAGCACAGATACGCAGTATTTT. Translating it yields CASSLKLAGSTDTQYF.

The rearrangement uses TRBV9 and TRBJ1-6; D may be TRBD1 (5 bases). This CDR3 spans 16 amino acids. Between the trimmed V and J ends, which lost 0 bases and 1 base, there was a span of 8 bases. Germline V lookup: CDR1 SGDLS, CDR2 YYNGEE. The CDR3 reads CASSVGGDSYNSPLHF. The CDR3, as DNA: TGTGCCAGCAGCGTAGGGGGGGATTCCTATAATTCACCCCTCCACTTT.

The chain recombines TRBV6-5 with TRBJ2-3, with D possibly matching TRBD1 (6 bases). Germline CDR1 MNHEY, CDR2 SVGAGI. This CDR3 is 14 amino acids long. The ends were cut back, 4 bases at V and 2 bases at J, with 10 bases in the middle. The CDR3 loop is CASSSRTATDTQYF. The CDR3 nucleotides are TGTGCCAGCAGTTCTAGGACAGCCACAGATACGCAGTATTTT.

V is TRBV19 and J is TRBJ2-1; D is possibly TRBD2 (5 bases). The ends were cut back, 5 bases at V and 5 bases at J, with 13 bases in the middle. The CDR3 sequence is 14 residues long. Germline V lookup: CDR1 LNHDA, CDR2 SQIVND (reference sequence). The DNA for the CDR3 is TGTGCCAGTAGTCCGGTAGCGATGAACAATGAGCAGTTCTTC. Its protein is CASSPVAMNNEQFF.